These 23 T cell receptor beta chains were sequenced from one sample in a study of metastatic and nonmetastatic thyroid tumors. TCRdb re-called clones via MiXCR from the PCR reads. The table records about 33,000 clones, 15% to 20% of them present only once. Each patient came to thyroid surgery without any prior treatment (of any kind). Source material: blood. The receptor source for this set is a male donor with papillary thyroid cancer or a benign thyroid nodule (not recorded which). Some clones in this sample may be carry-over from other donors' samples.

This chain connects TRBV9 to TRBJ1-1; the D is unclear. Trimming stripped 1 base from V and 0 bases from J, with 10 bases between. The CDR3 contains 15 residues. The V gene's germline CDR1 is SGDLS and CDR2 YYNGEE. The CDR3 loop reads CASSVSYSLNTEAFF. The CDR3 nucleotides are TGTGCCAGCAGCGTATCTTACAGTCTGAACACTGAAGCTTTCTTT.

This clone has a count of ten or more. This rearrangement joins TRBV11-2 to TRBJ1-1; unclear D gene. The length of the CDR3 is 14 residues. V was shortened by 4 bases and J by 3 bases, with 12 bases between the two germline ends. Germline V gene sequence: CDR1 SGHAT, CDR2 FQNNGV. In DNA form, the CDR3 reads TGTGCCAGCAGCTCCCCCGGGGTTTACACTGAAGCTTTCTTT. Translating gives CASSSPGVYTEAFF.

This chain uses TRBV28 with TRBJ2-1, with TRBD2 matching over 10 bases. CDR3 size: 18 residues. The ends lost 3 bases at V and 6 bases at J; junction bases unmatched: 14. From germline, CDR1 is MDHEN and CDR2 SYDVKM. The CDR3 here is CASSFISDTSGIRNEQFF. CDR3 sequence (DNA): TGTGCCAGCAGTTTTATATCCGATACTAGCGGGATTCGCAATGAGCAGTTCTTC. Supplemented by reference TRBV28 and TRBJ2-1, the full variable domain reads DVKVTQSSRYLVKRTGEKVFLECVQDMDHENMFWYRQDPGLGLRLIYFSYDVKMKEKGDIPEGYSVSREKKERFSLILESASTNQTSMYLCASSFISDTSGIRNEQFFGPGTRLTVL.

This clone was picked up a small number of times. This rearrangement joins TRBV12-3 or TRBV12-4 to TRBJ2-2; 10 nucleotides align to TRBD1. V trimming: 6 bases; J trimming: 5 bases; junction bases outside the gene matches: 6. This CDR3 has 15 amino acids. CDR3 region: CASSPMGQGTGELFF. The CDR3, as DNA: TGTGCCAGCAGCCCCATGGGACAGGGGACCGGGGAGCTGTTTTTT.

The chain couples TRBV20-1 to TRBJ2-1; the D call may be TRBD1 or TRBD2 (5 bases each). Germline values: CDR1 DFQATT, CDR2 SNEGSKA (reference sequence). Deletions cut 0 bases from V and 5 bases from J, with 14 bases between. The CDR3 runs 15 residues. The CDR3 sequence is CSAREFLGRNNEQFF. The CDR3 DNA is TGCAGTGCTAGAGAGTTCTTGGGACGCAACAATGAGCAGTTCTTC.

This clone has more than one count but fewer than ten. The junction departs from germline at one end; a sequencing error may be responsible. The J gene is TRBJ2-2, the V gene TRBV6-1; D tentatively reads TRBD1 or TRBD2 (6 bases each). This CDR3 contains 16 residues. The germline V gene encodes CDR1 MNHNS and CDR2 SASEGT. CDR3 residues: CASSAFGGRTTGELFF. CDR3 coding DNA: TGTGCCAGCAGCGCCTTTGGGGGGCGTACCACCGGTGAGCTGTTTTTT.

This clone appeared many times. J is TRBJ2-5 and V is TRBV4-1; the D is unclear. There are 15 residues in the CDR3. In germline, CDR1 is MGHRA, CDR2 YSYEKL. Trimming took 4 bases from V and 2 from J, leaving 14 bases between them. The CDR3 nucleotides read TGCGCCAGCAGCCCGTTACCGAATCGGCAAGAGACCCAGTACTTC. This translates into CASSPLPNRQETQYF.

The chain uses TRBV6-2 or TRBV6-3 and TRBJ2-7, with D possibly TRBD2 on 6 matching bases. Germline V gives CDR1 MNHEY, CDR2 SVGEGT. The CDR3 covers 14 residues. V was clipped by 6 bases and J by 0 bases, with 12 bases between them. The CDR3: CASRGHGSSYEQYF. In nucleotides, the CDR3 is TGTGCCAGCAGAGGACACGGGAGCTCCTACGAGCAGTACTTC.

This clone was detected many times. V usage is TRBV7-2 and J usage is TRBJ2-2; TRBD2 aligns across 11 bases. Trimming took 5 bases from V and 7 from J; bases not matched to a gene: 6. The CDR3 runs to 15 residues. Germline loops: CDR1 SGHTA, CDR2 FQGNSA. CDR3 in DNA: TGTGCCAGCAGCCCTAGCGGGAGGAGAGACGGGGAGCTGTTTTTT. Amino acids: CASSPSGRRDGELFF.

This clone showed up many times. As DNA, the CDR3 is TGCGCCAGCAGCGAGGGCCCCACGACTGAAGCTTTCTTT. This codes for CASSEGPTTEAFF. This rearrangement joins TRBV5-1 to TRBJ1-1; D not resolved. With 4 bases removed from V and 5 bases from J, the gap between germline ends came to 12 bases. Germline V CDR1 and CDR2: SGHRS, YFSETQ. The CDR3 contains 13 residues.

In its sample, this clone was seen many times. The V call is TRBV13, the J call TRBJ1-1, with D unclear. The CDR3 has 14 residues. V lost 0 bases, J lost 4 bases, and 9 bases lay in between. Germline values: CDR1 PRHDT, CDR2 FYEKMQ (reference sequence). CDR3 sequence reads: CASSLGHRGTEAFF. For the CDR3, the DNA is TGTGCCAGCAGCTTAGGCCACAGAGGCACTGAAGCTTTCTTT.

This clone was counted between two and nine times. This chain uses TRBV6-2 or TRBV6-3 with TRBJ2-1; D remains unclear. Looked up from germline, CDR1 is MNHEY and CDR2 is SVGEGT. Trimming stripped 6 bases from V and 9 bases from J, with 15 bases between. The CDR3 extends over 13 amino acids. The CDR3 DNA sequence: TGTGCCAGCAGCCGTAGGGCAGGCGGTGAGCAGTTCTTC. Its protein product is CASSRRAGGEQFF.

This clone has at least ten counts. This chain connects TRBV3-1 to TRBJ1-1; D ambiguous. Germline assignment: CDR1 LGHDT and CDR2 YNNKEL (reference sequence). Trimming pared 5 bases from V and 3 bases from J, leaving 16 bases between. The CDR3 consists of 15 residues. The CDR3 spells CASSTPSVGHTEAFF. The CDR3 nucleotides read TGTGCCAGCAGCACTCCCTCTGTGGGCCACACTGAAGCTTTCTTT.

At least ten counts were recorded for this clone. This chain joins TRBV19 and TRBJ2-1; no firm D call. The V gene lost 3 bases and the J gene lost 4 bases, with 7 bases spanning the gap. Germline CDR1 and CDR2: LNHDA and SQIVND (reference sequence). The CDR3 has 13 amino acids. The CDR3 sequence is CASSIGLYNEQFF. The CDR3 DNA reads TGTGCCAGTAGTATCGGGCTTTACAATGAGCAGTTCTTC.

This clone was detected many times. This sequence joins TRBV5-1 and TRBJ1-5; 7 nucleotides match TRBD1. CDR3 length: 17 residues. V lost 1 base and J lost 1; bases outside the gene matches: 8. Germline V gene lookup returns CDR1 SGHRS and CDR2 YFSETQ. The CDR3 sequence is CASSLSPTGKSNQPQHF. The CDR3 DNA is TGCGCCAGCAGCTTGAGCCCGACAGGGAAGAGCAATCAGCCCCAGCATTTT.

This clone appeared many times. This chain joins TRBV15 and TRBJ1-3; D possibly corresponds to TRBD1 (6 bases). The CDR3 is 16 residues long. CDR1 is LNHNV and CDR2 is YYDKDF in the germline V gene (reference sequence). V shed 5 bases and J shed 0 bases, with 14 bases lying between them. The CDR3 here is CATSGNREISGNTIYF. The DNA for the CDR3 is TGTGCCACCAGCGGTAACAGGGAGATCTCTGGAAACACCATATATTTT.

This clone was counted at least ten times. Other nucleotide sequences in the sample specify the same CDR3. The rearrangement joins TRBV28 to TRBJ1-6, with TRBD1 as a possible D gene (5 bases). This CDR3 has 15 residues. V was shortened by 4 bases and J by 9 bases, with 16 bases between the two germline ends. The germline V gene has CDR1 MDHEN and CDR2 SYDVKM. The CDR3: CASSSWGGGGSPLHF. The CDR3 DNA reads as TGTGCCAGCAGTTCCTGGGGGGGGGGAGGTTCACCCCTCCACTTT.

Only a few counts were recorded for this clone. The chain joins TRBV6-1 to TRBJ2-1, with 10 bases lining up with TRBD2. The V gene's germline CDR1 is MNHNS and CDR2 SASEGT. Trimming took 2 bases from V and 8 from J; bases not matched to a gene: 6. CDR3 length: 15 residues. DNA for the CDR3: TGTGCCAGCAGTGAATCGGCTAGCGGGAGATATGAGCAGTTCTTC. Translating it yields CASSESASGRYEQFF.

This clone was detected many times. The rearrangement uses TRBV3-1 and TRBJ1-3; no clear D. Germline CDR1 and CDR2: LGHDT and YNNKEL (reference sequence). Trimming shortened V by 3 bases and J by 4 bases, and 10 bases separated the two germline ends. The CDR3 covers 14 residues. In DNA, the CDR3 is TGTGCCAGCAGCCACACTGCTGTGGGAAACACCATATATTTT. Protein product: CASSHTAVGNTIYF.

This clone was picked up many times. The chain has TRBV28 and TRBJ1-4; D is perhaps TRBD1 (5 bases). The CDR3 length is 16 residues. Trimming took off 5 bases at V and 3 bases at J, with 16 bases between the two ends. Germline V lookup: CDR1 MDHEN, CDR2 SYDVKM. CDR3 region: CASSPRAGRPNEKLFF. CDR3 sequence (DNA): TGTGCCAGCAGTCCTAGGGCGGGACGGCCTAATGAAAAACTGTTTTTT.

This clone was picked up many times. The V call is TRBV7-2, the J call TRBJ2-7; D may correspond to TRBD1 or TRBD2 (6 bases each). This CDR3 region has 15 residues. Per germline, CDR1 SGHTA and CDR2 FQGNSA. Trimming pared 1 base from V and 5 bases from J, leaving 15 bases between. In nucleotides, the CDR3 is TGTGCCAGCAGCTTAGTCGGGGGCGCGGGCCACGAGCAGTACTTC. It specifies CASSLVGGAGHEQYF.

By frequency in the sample, this clone is medium-sized. The chain employs TRBV6-1 and TRBJ1-1; the D is unclear. The germline V gene encodes CDR1 MNHNS and CDR2 SASEGT. This CDR3 region has 18 residues. Trimming removed 0 bases from V and 1 base from J, with 18 bases in between. The CDR3 DNA is TGTGCCAGCAGTGAAGCTAGAGGTAGGGCCCTAAGGAACACTGAAGCTTTCTTT. This translates into CASSEARGRALRNTEAFF.

This clone occurred a few times. The junction differs from germline at one of its ends, possibly a read error. This chain links TRBV12-3 or TRBV12-4 with TRBJ1-2; possible D gene TRBD1, 5 bases. The CDR3 extends over 13 amino acids. This CDR3 is CASSLGTINSFSF. As DNA, the CDR3 is TGTGCCAGCAGTTTAGGGACAATCAACAGCTTTTCCTTC.